Sequencing of this T cell receptor (beta chain) was carried out in a study of cytomegalovirus exposure and HLA in healthy donors. General study results and limits: A cluster of highly shared sequence variants was likely a sequencing artifact.

On this clone itself: Its specificity is not known.

V was cut by 0 bases and J by 0 bases, with 10 bases left in between. Germline V gene sequence: CDR1 SGDLS, CDR2 YYNGEE. The CDR3 sequence is 15 residues long. Both 60 Vbeta primers and 13 Jbeta primers went into the PCR. Only in-frame clones appear in the TCRdb table, and some are missing; sequencing was by immunoSEQ multiplex PCR. The profile shows 140,000 to 150,000 clones, 77% of them singletons. Sample: PBMCs. This sequence was found in a male donor in good health and CMV-seronegative. V usage is TRBV9 and J usage is TRBJ2-7; TRBD2 might be the D (5 bases). This CDR3 is CASSVGIASSYEQYF. The DNA for the CDR3 is TGTGCCAGCAGCGTAGGCATAGCGAGCTCCTACGAGCAGTACTTC.